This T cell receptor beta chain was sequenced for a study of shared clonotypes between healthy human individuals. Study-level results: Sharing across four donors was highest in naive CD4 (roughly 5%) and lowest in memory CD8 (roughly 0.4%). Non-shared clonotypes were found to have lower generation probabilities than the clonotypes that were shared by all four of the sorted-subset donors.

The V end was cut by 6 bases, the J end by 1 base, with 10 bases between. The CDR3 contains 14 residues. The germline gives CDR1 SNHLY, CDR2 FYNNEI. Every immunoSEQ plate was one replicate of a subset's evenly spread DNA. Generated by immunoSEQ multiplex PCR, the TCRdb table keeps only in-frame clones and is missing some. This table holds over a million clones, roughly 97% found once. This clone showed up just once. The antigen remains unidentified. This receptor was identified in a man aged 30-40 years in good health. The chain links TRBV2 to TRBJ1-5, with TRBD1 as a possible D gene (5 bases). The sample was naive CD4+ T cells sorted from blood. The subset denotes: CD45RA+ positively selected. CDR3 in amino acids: CASSVGPSNQPQHF. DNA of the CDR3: TGTGCCAGCAGCGTGGGACCAAGCAATCAGCCCCAGCATTTT.